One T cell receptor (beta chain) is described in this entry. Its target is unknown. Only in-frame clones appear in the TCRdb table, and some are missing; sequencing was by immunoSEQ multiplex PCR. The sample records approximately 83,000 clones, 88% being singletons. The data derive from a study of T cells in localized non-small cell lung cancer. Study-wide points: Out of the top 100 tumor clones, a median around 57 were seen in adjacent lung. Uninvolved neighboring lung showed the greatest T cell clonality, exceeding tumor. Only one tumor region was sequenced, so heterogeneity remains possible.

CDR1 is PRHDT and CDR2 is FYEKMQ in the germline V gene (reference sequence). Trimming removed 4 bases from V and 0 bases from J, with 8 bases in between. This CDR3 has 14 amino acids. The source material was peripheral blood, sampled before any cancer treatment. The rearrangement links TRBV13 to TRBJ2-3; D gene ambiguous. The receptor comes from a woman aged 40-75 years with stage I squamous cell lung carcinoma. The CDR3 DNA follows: TGTGCCAGCAGCTCGACGGCTAGCACAGATACGCAGTATTTT. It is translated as CASSSTASTDTQYF.